This TCR beta chain was sequenced for a study of early T cells in non-severe SARS-CoV-2 infection. Regarding the study as a whole: Matching with VDJdb favored anti-spike CD8 responses (missing private and CD4 specificities).

The TCR library protocol was used to attach unique molecular identifiers. These identifiers were attached to individual cDNA molecules. TCRdb analysed the 5' RACE reads with MiXCR anew, one entry per CDR3 protein. This table has some 80,000 distinct CDR3 sequences, 5% appearing once. Trimming cost V 3 bases and J 4 bases, with 9 bases left between them. CDR1 and CDR2 from the germline V gene are MDHEN and SYDVKM. CDR3 length: 14 amino acids. Judged by abundance, this clonotype is medium-sized. Its matching antigen is unknown. This receptor was taken from an adult who was a healthcare worker with PCR-confirmed SARS-CoV-2 infection or an uninfected control (not recorded which). The chain couples TRBV28 to TRBJ2-2; unclear D gene. Specimen: whole blood, collected at baseline. CDR3 residues: CASSFLGTTGELFF. The CDR3 bases are TGTGCCAGCAGTTTCTTGGGTACCACCGGGGAGCTGTTTTTT.